The sequence of this TCR beta chain was determined in a study of shared clonotypes between healthy human individuals. CD8 memory merged CD45RO+ with CCR7-negative CD45RA+ TemRA cells. Only in-frame clones appear in the TCRdb table, and some are missing; sequencing was by immunoSEQ multiplex PCR. The sample consists of about 110,000 clones, roughly 70% of them appearing once. The trim removed 0 bases at V and 1 base at J, leaving 4 bases unmatched. Germline CDR1 MNHEY, CDR2 SMNVEV (reference sequence). The CDR3 length is 17 residues. This clonotype was sampled from a young woman in good health. This chain connects TRBV27 to TRBJ1-5; 9 nucleotides align to TRBD1. Sequencing was carried out using memory CD8+ T cells sorted from blood. Subset denoted: CD45RO+ cells pooled with CCR7-negative TemRA cells. The CDR3 bases are TGTGCCAGCAGTTTATCAGGGGACAGGGTGAGCAATCAGCCCCAGCATTTT. Translating gives CASSLSGDRVSNQPQHF.